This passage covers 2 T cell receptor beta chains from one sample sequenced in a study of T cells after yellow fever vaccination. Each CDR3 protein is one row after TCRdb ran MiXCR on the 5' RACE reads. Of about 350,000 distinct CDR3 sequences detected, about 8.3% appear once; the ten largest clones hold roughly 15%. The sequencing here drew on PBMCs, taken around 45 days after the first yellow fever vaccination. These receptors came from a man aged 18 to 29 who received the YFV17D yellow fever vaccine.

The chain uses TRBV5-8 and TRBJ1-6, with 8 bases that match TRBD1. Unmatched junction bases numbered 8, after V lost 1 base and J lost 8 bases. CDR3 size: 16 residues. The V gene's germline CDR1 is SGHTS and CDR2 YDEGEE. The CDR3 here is CASSLMQGARYSPLHF. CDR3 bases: TGTGCCAGCAGCTTGATGCAGGGGGCCCGTTATTCACCCCTCCACTTT.

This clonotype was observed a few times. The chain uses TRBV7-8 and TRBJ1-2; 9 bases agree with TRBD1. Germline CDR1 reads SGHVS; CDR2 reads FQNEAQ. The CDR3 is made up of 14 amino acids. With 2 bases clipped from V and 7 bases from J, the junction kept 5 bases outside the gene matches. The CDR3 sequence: CASSLFTGGTGYTF. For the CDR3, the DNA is TGTGCCAGCAGCTTATTCACAGGGGGCACTGGCTACACCTTC.